The rows below give T cell receptor beta chains drawn from one sample of a study of CD8 T cells in ankylosing spondylitis. TCRdb re-derived calls from the 5' RACE reads in MiXCR, one entry per CDR3 protein. Altogether around 250,000 distinct CDR3 sequences are present, over 15% being singletons, with the ten largest covering about a third. The sample comprised blood, either unsorted or a sorted T cell fraction (not recorded which). Receptors originate from a male donor with ankylosing spondylitis or in good health (not recorded which). Both conserved end residues are part of each CDR3. The D gene is left open where the match is weak. Some rows mark clone size as missing; the rest say once, few, many or name a class of expanded clone.

clone_size: few
v_call: TRBV7-9
j_call: TRBJ1-1
d_call: TRBD1
cdr3_nt: TGTGCCAGCAGCTCCCCGAAGAGACAGGGGGAAACTGAAGCTTTCTTT
cdr3_aa: CASSSPKRQGETEAFF

clone_size: -
v_call: TRBV12-3/TRBV12-4
j_call: TRBJ2-3
d_call: -
cdr3_nt: TGTGCCAGCAGTTTCAGCAGAGGCACAGATACGCAGTATTTT
cdr3_aa: CASSFSRGTDTQYF

clone_size: -
v_call: TRBV9
j_call: TRBJ2-7
d_call: -
cdr3_nt: TGTGCCAGCAGCCTCACAGCGCAATCCTACGAGCAGTACTTC
cdr3_aa: CASSLTAQSYEQYF

clone_size: -
v_call: TRBV9
j_call: TRBJ2-5
d_call: -
cdr3_nt: TGTGCCAGCAGCGTAGATATACAAGAGACCCAGTACTTC
cdr3_aa: CASSVDIQETQYF

clone_size: few
v_call: TRBV21-1
j_call: TRBJ2-5
d_call: -
cdr3_nt: TGTGCCAGCAGCAAAGGATCCGACAAAGAGACCCAGTACTTC
cdr3_aa: CASSKGSDKETQYF

clone_size: -
v_call: TRBV20-1
j_call: TRBJ1-5
d_call: TRBD1
cdr3_nt: TGCAGTGCTAGATTACCGGGACAGGATGCCCAGCCCCAGCATTTT
cdr3_aa: CSARLPGQDAQPQHF

clone_size: many
v_call: TRBV27
j_call: TRBJ1-3
d_call: -
cdr3_nt: TGTGCCAGCAGTTCCCTCCTTGGGTCTGGGGGAAACACCATATATTTT
cdr3_aa: CASSSLLGSGGNTIYF

clone_size: -
v_call: TRBV10-3
j_call: TRBJ1-5
d_call: -
cdr3_nt: TGTGCCATCAGTGAGTCGGAGGCAGGGGGCAATCAGCCCCAGCATTTT
cdr3_aa: CAISESEAGGNQPQHF

clone_size: few
v_call: TRBV29-1
j_call: TRBJ2-3
d_call: -
cdr3_nt: TGCAGCGCCATGGACGGAGGATACACAGATACGCAGTATTTT
cdr3_aa: CSAMDGGYTDTQYF

clone_size: -
v_call: TRBV6-5
j_call: TRBJ2-1
d_call: -
cdr3_nt: TGTGCCAGCAGTTACGGTGGGAATGAGCAGTTCTTC
cdr3_aa: CASSYGGNEQFF

clone_size: many
v_call: TRBV7-9
j_call: TRBJ1-4
d_call: -
cdr3_nt: TGTGCCAGCAGCTTTGTCCAGGGAGATGATGAAAAACTGTTTTTT
cdr3_aa: CASSFVQGDDEKLFF

clone_size: few
v_call: TRBV4-3
j_call: TRBJ2-1
d_call: -
cdr3_nt: TGCGCCAGCAGCCAAGAGCCTCAGGTGCGGCATGAGCAGTTCTTC
cdr3_aa: CASSQEPQVRHEQFF

clone_size: -
v_call: TRBV29-1
j_call: TRBJ2-1
d_call: -
cdr3_nt: TGCAGCGTCACTATTACGTACAATGAGCAGTTCTTC
cdr3_aa: CSVTITYNEQFF

clone_size: many
v_call: TRBV4-3
j_call: TRBJ2-5
d_call: -
cdr3_nt: TGCGCCAGCAGCCAAGATAGCGATATTTACAGTACGGGTCAAGAGACCCAGTACTTC
cdr3_aa: CASSQDSDIYSTGQETQYF

clone_size: -
v_call: TRBV4-2
j_call: TRBJ2-7
d_call: -
cdr3_nt: TGTGCCAGCAGCCAATACAGGGACTCCTACGAGCAGTACTTC
cdr3_aa: CASSQYRDSYEQYF

clone_size: few
v_call: TRBV4-2
j_call: TRBJ2-4
d_call: TRBD2
cdr3_nt: TGTGCCAGCAGCCGCCCGGGGGGGGAGGAAAACATTCAGTACTTC
cdr3_aa: CASSRPGGEENIQYF

clone_size: -
v_call: TRBV7-9
j_call: TRBJ2-5
d_call: -
cdr3_nt: TGTGCCAGCAGAGGGCAGACAGACCCTCAAGAGACCCAGTACTTC
cdr3_aa: CASRGQTDPQETQYF

clone_size: -
v_call: TRBV15
j_call: TRBJ1-5
d_call: -
cdr3_nt: TGTGCCACCAGCACCGCAGACATTGGGAGTCAGCCCCAGCATTTT
cdr3_aa: CATSTADIGSQPQHF

clone_size: few
v_call: TRBV4-1
j_call: TRBJ2-7
d_call: -
cdr3_nt: TGCGCCAGCAGCCCCGCTTTGAGTCGCGAGCAGTACTTC
cdr3_aa: CASSPALSREQYF

clone_size: -
v_call: TRBV6-2/TRBV6-3
j_call: TRBJ2-1
d_call: -
cdr3_nt: TGTGCCAGCACCTTCGGTTGGGCCGGCAATGAGCAGTTCTTC
cdr3_aa: CASTFGWAGNEQFF

clone_size: many
v_call: TRBV7-2
j_call: TRBJ2-3
d_call: -
cdr3_nt: TGTGCCAGCAGCTTCTACTGGGGAGATACGCAGTATTTT
cdr3_aa: CASSFYWGDTQYF

clone_size: -
v_call: TRBV12-5
j_call: TRBJ2-7
d_call: -
cdr3_nt: TGTGCTAGTGCCCTCAGTGATTCCTACGAGCAGTACTTC
cdr3_aa: CASALSDSYEQYF

clone_size: few
v_call: TRBV5-6
j_call: TRBJ2-5
d_call: -
cdr3_nt: TGTGCCAGCAGCTTGGGGAGCGGTAGCGAAGAGACCCAGTACTTC
cdr3_aa: CASSLGSGSEETQYF

clone_size: -
v_call: TRBV12-3/TRBV12-4
j_call: TRBJ2-7
d_call: -
cdr3_nt: TGTGCCAGCAGTTTTCCATTTCCGGGACGTACCTACGAGCAGTACTTC
cdr3_aa: CASSFPFPGRTYEQYF

clone_size: -
v_call: TRBV5-6
j_call: TRBJ2-7
d_call: -
cdr3_nt: TGTGCCAGCAGCTTGGAAGGGAAACCCCACGAGCAGTACTTC
cdr3_aa: CASSLEGKPHEQYF

clone_size: -
v_call: TRBV18
j_call: TRBJ2-7
d_call: TRBD2
cdr3_nt: TGTGCCAGCTCACCAGCGGGGGAGAGCTCCTACGAGCAGTACTTC
cdr3_aa: CASSPAGESSYEQYF

clone_size: -
v_call: TRBV11-2
j_call: TRBJ2-7
d_call: -
cdr3_nt: TGTGCCAGCAGCCACTTCCCCGGGGTACCTGCGGCAGGGGTAAATTACGAGCAGTACTTC
cdr3_aa: CASSHFPGVPAAGVNYEQYF

clone_size: -
v_call: TRBV5-1
j_call: TRBJ2-7
d_call: TRBD1
cdr3_nt: TGCGCCACCCGGCAGGACAGGGACACAACCTACGAGCAGTACTTC
cdr3_aa: CATRQDRDTTYEQYF

clone_size: -
v_call: TRBV7-6
j_call: TRBJ2-3
d_call: -
cdr3_nt: TGTGCCAGCAGCTACCAACTAGCAGCTAGCACAGATACGCAGTATTTT
cdr3_aa: CASSYQLAASTDTQYF

clone_size: -
v_call: TRBV6-2/TRBV6-3
j_call: TRBJ2-5
d_call: -
cdr3_nt: TGTGCCAGCAATGACCAGAACCTCCAGATGTACCAAGAGACCCAGTACTTC
cdr3_aa: CASNDQNLQMYQETQYF

clone_size: many
v_call: TRBV6-1
j_call: TRBJ2-5
d_call: -
cdr3_nt: TGTGCCAGCGGTAGGGCAGGGGTTTACCCCCAGGAGACCCAGTACTTC
cdr3_aa: CASGRAGVYPQETQYF